The 14 T cell receptor beta chains in this list originate from one sample, sequenced in a study of PD-1 blockade in mismatch repair-deficient tumors. Sequenced by immunoSEQ multiplex PCR; TCRdb stores in-frame clones only, minus some. The table records 76,000 or so clones, roughly 80% of them present only once. The material sequenced was peripheral blood, taken 44 weeks after starting pembrolizumab. Source of these receptors: an adult with mismatch repair-deficient cancer.

The rearrangement links TRBV27 to TRBJ1-2, with D uncertain. The CDR3 runs 14 residues. V was pared by 3 bases and J by 5 bases, with 13 bases between. CDR1 MNHEY and CDR2 SMNVEV come from the germline V gene (reference sequence). This CDR3 reads CASSFKPAIYGYTF. CDR3 DNA sequence: TGTGCCAGCAGTTTCAAACCAGCCATTTATGGCTACACCTTC.

The chain employs TRBV9 and TRBJ2-3; a weak D match, TRBD1 (5 bases). V was cut by 4 bases and J by 4 bases, with 13 bases left in between. The CDR3 totals 14 residues. The germline V gene encodes CDR1 SGDLS and CDR2 YYNGEE. The CDR3 spells CASSPRQFPDTQYF. CDR3 DNA: TGTGCCAGCAGCCCGCGACAGTTCCCAGATACGCAGTATTTT.

V usage is TRBV4-1 and J usage is TRBJ2-1, with 11 nucleotides matching TRBD1. Looked up from germline, CDR1 is MGHRA and CDR2 is YSYEKL. V dropped 0 bases and J dropped 2; count of bases not matched to a gene: 6. This CDR3 has 18 amino acids. This chain's CDR3 is CASSQDPRGQGAYNEQFF. The CDR3 DNA is TGCGCCAGCAGCCAAGATCCCCGGGGACAGGGGGCCTACAATGAGCAGTTCTTC.

The V call is TRBV11-2, the J call TRBJ2-1; possible D gene TRBD2, 5 bases. Trimming removed 1 base at V and 0 bases at J, with 7 bases between. The CDR3 is 15 amino acids. Per the germline V gene, CDR1 is SGHAT and CDR2 is FQNNGV. CDR3 coding DNA: TGTGCCAGCAGCTTAGCGGGATCCTCCTACAATGAGCAGTTCTTC. Its translation: CASSLAGSSYNEQFF.

The rearrangement uses TRBV9 and TRBJ2-7; no firm D call. The V end lost 1 base, the J end lost 3 bases, and 14 bases lay between the germline ends. This CDR3 comprises 15 residues. Germline lookup yields CDR1 SGDLS and CDR2 YYNGEE. The CDR3 protein is CASSVNEAVNYEQYF. The CDR3 nucleotides read TGTGCCAGCAGCGTAAACGAGGCTGTTAACTACGAGCAGTACTTC.

The chain couples TRBV4-1 to TRBJ2-6, with D unclear. The CDR3 sequence is 16 residues long. Germline V gives CDR1 MGHRA, CDR2 YSYEKL. Trimming cost V 1 base and J 0 bases, with 7 bases left between them. DNA of the CDR3: TGCGCCAGCAGCCAAGGTCCGAGCTCTGGGGCCAACGTCCTGACTTTC. Its translation: CASSQGPSSGANVLTF.

The V call is TRBV18, the J call TRBJ2-3; 8 bases are a match to TRBD2. V was clipped by 6 bases and J by 4 bases; unmatched bases: 15. CDR1 KGHSH and CDR2 LQKENI come from the germline V gene. The CDR3 is 17 amino acids. The CDR3 here is CASSPVVGTSGADTQYF. CDR3 DNA: TGTGCCAGCTCCCCGGTCGTCGGGACTAGTGGTGCAGATACGCAGTATTTT.

This clone was recorded a few times. This sequence joins TRBV6-5 and TRBJ2-7; TRBD2 aligns across 16 bases. This CDR3 comprises 16 residues. Germline V gene lookup returns CDR1 MNHEY and CDR2 SVGAGI. Trimming took 2 bases from V and 4 from J; bases not matched to a gene: 2. This CDR3 is CASSYPGLAGGYEQYF. CDR3 DNA: TGTGCCAGCAGTTACCCGGGACTAGCGGGAGGGTACGAGCAGTACTTC.

V gene TRBV7-6 combines with J gene TRBJ2-3; 13 nucleotides agree with TRBD2. With 1 base clipped from V and 7 bases from J, the junction kept 2 bases outside the gene matches. This CDR3 is 15 amino acids long. Per germline, CDR1 SGHVS and CDR2 FNYEAQ. Written as DNA, the CDR3 is TGTGCCAGCAGCTTAGGGACTAGCGGGAGTTATACGCAGTATTTT. Protein sequence: CASSLGTSGSYTQYF.

This sequence joins TRBV9 and TRBJ2-2, with TRBD2 identical over 10 bases. With V trimmed by 4 bases and J by 0 bases, 6 bases remained unmatched. The CDR3 loop spans 17 amino acids. Germline V gene data show CDR1 as SGDLS and CDR2 as YYNGEE. This CDR3 is CASSRTSGDTNTGELFF. The CDR3 nucleotides are TGTGCCAGCAGCAGGACTAGCGGAGACACGAACACCGGGGAGCTGTTTTTT.

The V and J genes are TRBV9 and TRBJ2-5; TRBD2 aligns across 10 bases. Germline values: CDR1 SGDLS, CDR2 YYNGEE. The V gene end was trimmed by 0 bases and the J gene end by 4 bases; junction bases not matched to a gene: 12. This CDR3 has 18 amino acids. Here the CDR3 DNA reads TGTGCCAGCAGCGTAGGGGCTAGCGGGAGTACTGTGGGAGAGACCCAGTACTTC. It encodes CASSVGASGSTVGETQYF. Using reference TRBV9 and TRBJ2-5 for the parts outside the CDR3, the full variable domain is DSGVTQTPKHLITATGQRVTLRCSPRSGDLSVYWYQQSLDQGLQFLIQYYNGEERAKGNILERFSAQQFPDLHSELNLSSLELGDSALYFCASSVGASGSTVGETQYFGPGTRLLVL.

V and J are TRBV12-5 and TRBJ2-1; D remains unclear. The V gene's germline CDR1 is LGHNT and CDR2 FRNRAP. The CDR3 is 17 amino acids. Trimming removed 0 bases at V and 0 bases at J, with 12 bases between. The CDR3 is CASGLVLGRSSYNEQFF. As DNA, the CDR3 is TGTGCTAGTGGTTTGGTACTGGGCAGGAGCTCCTACAATGAGCAGTTCTTC.

The J gene is TRBJ2-7, the V gene TRBV29-1, with 14 bases identical to TRBD2. Germline values: CDR1 SQVTM, CDR2 ANQGSEA. This CDR3 is 14 amino acids long. The J segment lost 4 bases and the V segment lost 5 bases, leaving 4 bases of the junction unmatched. CDR3 sequence (DNA): TGCAGCGTTTTGGGACTAGCGGGAGCTTACGAGCAGTACTTC. Translation gives CSVLGLAGAYEQYF.

The chain couples TRBV7-9 to TRBJ1-1; D not resolved. The CDR3 totals 13 residues. Germline V lookup: CDR1 SEHNR, CDR2 FQNEAQ (reference sequence). V shed 2 bases and J shed 1 base, with 5 bases lying between them. The CDR3, as DNA: TGTGCCAGCAGCTTATCAGGGAACACTGAAGCTTTCTTT. This codes for CASSLSGNTEAFF.